These T cell receptor beta chains were read from a single sample in a study of T cells in localized non-small cell lung cancer. Sequencing was performed with immunoSEQ multiplex PCR; in TCRdb, only in-frame clones are kept and a portion is missing. Among 1,200 to 1,500 clones listed, approximately 23% were seen once. The source material was lung tumor tissue, sampled before any cancer treatment. The origin of the receptors is an older female donor with stage II squamous cell lung carcinoma. Each CDR3 is given without its conserved first and last residue. The order of the fields is J gene, D gene, clone size, V gene, CDR3 protein. The D gene is left open where the match is weak. Size values are once, few and many counts, or a class for expanded clones, and some rows have none.

j_call: TRBJ1-3; d_call: NA; clone_size: medium-sized; v_call: TRBV6-8; cdr3_aa: ASAIVGNTIY
j_call: TRBJ1-2; d_call: NA; clone_size: NA; v_call: TRBV30; cdr3_aa: AWTLIGQRKNYGYT
j_call: TRBJ1-1; d_call: NA; clone_size: few; v_call: TRBV18; cdr3_aa: ASSLRVDNEAF
j_call: TRBJ1-2; d_call: NA; clone_size: NA; v_call: TRBV5-1; cdr3_aa: ASSLVVGDGARDGYT
j_call: TRBJ2-3; d_call: NA; clone_size: few; v_call: TRBV9; cdr3_aa: ASSLRRPGTDTQY
j_call: TRBJ2-1; d_call: TRBD2; clone_size: NA; v_call: TRBV30; cdr3_aa: AFLIGGSWSEQF
j_call: TRBJ1-3; d_call: TRBD1; clone_size: few; v_call: TRBV6-8; cdr3_aa: ASSDTGGVDTIY
j_call: TRBJ1-3; d_call: NA; clone_size: few; v_call: TRBV2; cdr3_aa: ASSQTAFTGNTIY
j_call: TRBJ1-3; d_call: NA; clone_size: NA; v_call: TRBV7-6; cdr3_aa: ASSLLDRGSSSGNTIY
j_call: TRBJ2-6; d_call: NA; clone_size: NA; v_call: TRBV9; cdr3_aa: ASSESGGTGANVLT
j_call: TRBJ2-1; d_call: TRBD2; clone_size: NA; v_call: TRBV28; cdr3_aa: ASSRPSGGVF
j_call: TRBJ2-1; d_call: NA; clone_size: few; v_call: TRBV6-8; cdr3_aa: ASTVEAGLHVEQF
j_call: TRBJ1-6; d_call: TRBD1; clone_size: NA; v_call: TRBV6-8; cdr3_aa: ASTYGQGFSPLH
j_call: TRBJ2-7; d_call: TRBD2; clone_size: few; v_call: TRBV11-1; cdr3_aa: ASSLAVRVAGDPEQY
j_call: TRBJ2-2; d_call: NA; clone_size: NA; v_call: TRBV6-8; cdr3_aa: ASSYPITGELF
j_call: TRBJ2-1; d_call: NA; clone_size: large; v_call: TRBV19; cdr3_aa: ASSIAGGLDEQF
j_call: TRBJ1-2; d_call: NA; clone_size: NA; v_call: TRBV9; cdr3_aa: ASSDGPNYGYT
j_call: TRBJ2-1; d_call: NA; clone_size: NA; v_call: TRBV6-8; cdr3_aa: ASSLQGLGHNEQF
j_call: TRBJ2-3; d_call: TRBD2; clone_size: NA; v_call: TRBV19; cdr3_aa: ASSGRLAGSTNTQY
j_call: TRBJ1-2; d_call: NA; clone_size: NA; v_call: TRBV30; cdr3_aa: AWGGVIRANYGYT
j_call: TRBJ2-5; d_call: TRBD2; clone_size: NA; v_call: TRBV9; cdr3_aa: ASSVDGAGGETQY
j_call: TRBJ2-2; d_call: NA; clone_size: once; v_call: TRBV5-1; cdr3_aa: ASSLDATSGELF
j_call: TRBJ2-5; d_call: NA; clone_size: NA; v_call: TRBV6-8; cdr3_aa: AISGNSGDYETQY
j_call: TRBJ2-3; d_call: TRBD2; clone_size: NA; v_call: TRBV14; cdr3_aa: ASSQDPRASGASTDTQY
j_call: TRBJ2-5; d_call: NA; clone_size: NA; v_call: TRBV6-8; cdr3_aa: ASSSWAETQY